This is a list of T cell receptor beta chains from one sample in a study of blood T cell repertoires in COVID-19. Assay: immunoSEQ multiplex PCR; the TCRdb copy retains only in-frame clones and omits some. In the table there are approximately 40,000 clones, nearly 90% of which are singletons. Sequenced: peripheral blood. The origin of the receptors is a human donor in a cohort sampled during active COVID-19. The CDR3 runs from the conserved cysteine through the conserved F or W.

v_call cdr3_aa
TRBV19 CASSIGGIANYGYTF
TRBV19 CASSMASGGVLHYGYTF
TRBV9 CASSVGLAGDISYNEQFF
TRBV6-1 CASSDLDRLAYNEQFF
TRBV5-6 CASSLDQGDYGYTF
TRBV13 CASSLGGLSYEQYF
TRBV7-6 CASSRLLDWQYF
TRBV4-1 CASSPFLQGLSSNQPQHF
TRBV2 CASNLQGWGAFF
TRBV19 CASSIGTGDYNEQFF
TRBV4-1 CASSQVYPGDPNNEQFF
TRBV18 CASSPVRGLFQETQYF
TRBV11-2 CASSLTGGPTDTQYF
TRBV19 CASSADSSRYNEQFF
TRBV11-3 CASSTQGDEQYF
TRBV6-2/TRBV6-3 CASSYLLGTGGGYTF
TRBV7-6 CASSSWNTEAFF
TRBV19 CASSLQSGNSPLHF
TRBV11-2 CASSWGSDTQYF
TRBV6-6 CASILDRGVYNEQFF
TRBV11-3 CASSSHEFGEQFF
TRBV7-3 CASSLDAGGSYEQYF
TRBV5-4 CASSRIYGGPLSYNEQFF
TRBV6-6 CASRSGLANYNEQFF
TRBV5-6 CASSSGAYEQYF
TRBV19 CASRTGQQMTEAFF
TRBV5-4 CASSALDTQYF
TRBV20-1 CSASPATGLQETQYF
TRBV5-1 CASRLQGGPHMNTEAFF
TRBV12-3/TRBV12-4 CASSFGGNQPQHF
TRBV10-3 CAISEDRGNTEAFF
TRBV29-1 CSVEAAGEAFF
TRBV25-1 CASSEGTGRTDTQYF
TRBV2 CASSDPAAGGPPETQYF
TRBV5-6 CASSLVEGASTDTQYF
TRBV2 CASIRQSRNTEAFF
TRBV2 CASSQGLVFGETQYF
TRBV3-1/TRBV3-2 CASSQRSSGNTIYF
TRBV6-5 CASSSRDSNGYTF
TRBV5-4 CASSFSRVNTEAFF
TRBV6-1 CASSELAGGTLETQYF
TRBV27 CASSFRGSMIASGDSYNEQFF
TRBV5-6 CASSPEWGPDTGELFF
TRBV3-1/TRBV3-2 CASSQGPSGGLLTYEQYF
TRBV19 CASSIDFGVRSPLHF
TRBV4-1 CASSQGDSNEKLFF
TRBV11-1 CASSWGGNTEAFF
TRBV28 CASTGDLTYEQYF
TRBV10-3 CATSQDRERGEQYF
TRBV5-1 CASSRSGQGQETQYF
TRBV5-1 CASSLLGQFNQPQHF
TRBV10-2 CASRIGGAYNEQFF
TRBV4-1 CASSQDVLAYEQYF